This TCR beta chain was sequenced during a study of T cells in women clearing cervical HPV infection. Assay: immunoSEQ multiplex PCR; the TCRdb copy retains only in-frame clones and omits some. Recorded for this sample: about 14,000 clones. The clonotype was recovered from a woman between 18 and 75 years old with a cervical HPV16 infection that either progressed to CIN3+ or cleared (not recorded which). The sample taken for sequencing was blood buffy coat.

CDR3 DNA, as far as it was read: TGTGCCAGCTCACTAATGGACAGGGATGGAGAGACC. Protein product: CASSLMDRDGET. The complete CDR3 protein is CASSLMDRDGETQYF. The chain has TRBV18 and TRBJ2-5, with 8 bases fitting TRBD1. The read is 3 residues too short to cover the CDR3 end, so that end is filled in from the germline J gene. Germline V lookup: CDR1 KGHSH, CDR2 LQKENI. The CDR3 has 15 residues. Trimming removed 4 bases from V and 4 bases from J; junction bases left unmatched: 8.